The rows below give T cell receptor beta chains drawn from one sample of a study of shared clonotypes between healthy human individuals. The table came from immunoSEQ multiplex PCR; TCRdb's copy has only in-frame clones and leaves some out. The data contain 1,100,000 or so clones, 75% to 80% of them singletons. The sequencing sample was made of memory CD4+ T cells from PBMCs. The origin of the receptors is a man younger than 35 in good health. Some clones in this sample may be carry-over from other donors' samples. Both conserved end residues are part of each CDR3. A D gene is named only where the DNA matches it firmly. Size is omitted from some rows. Given values are once, few, many or a class for expanded clones.

v_call	d_call	j_call	clone_size	cdr3_aa	cdr3_nt
TRBV5-3	TRBD1	TRBJ1-1	.	CARSHPGQGESNTEAFF	TGTGCCAGATCTCACCCGGGACAGGGTGAATCGAACACTGAAGCTTTCTTT
TRBV6-1	TRBD2	TRBJ2-7	.	CASNRGGPSYEQYF	TGTGCCAGCAATCGCGGGGGACCCTCCTACGAGCAGTACTTC
TRBV4-1	.	TRBJ1-3	.	CASSQGQGGRNTIYF	TGCGCCAGCAGCCAAGGTCAGGGCGGGAGAAACACCATATATTTT
TRBV7-8	.	TRBJ1-6	once	CASSFPGNGSPLHF	TGTGCCAGCAGCTTCCCCGGGAATGGTTCACCCCTCCACTTT
TRBV11-2	.	TRBJ2-7	few	CASSLGPPLGVVAYEQYF	TGTGCCAGCAGCTTAGGTCCCCCCTTAGGCGTAGTGGCCTACGAGCAGTACTTC
TRBV9	.	TRBJ2-2	.	CASSPSAGQLNTGELFF	TGTGCCAGCAGCCCGTCGGCGGGACAATTGAACACCGGGGAGCTGTTTTTT
TRBV11-2	.	TRBJ2-1	few	CASSLEGGRYEQFF	TGTGCCAGCAGCCTAGAGGGTGGACGGTATGAGCAGTTCTTC
TRBV5-4	.	TRBJ1-4	few	CASSLRRTDNEKLFF	TGTGCCAGCAGCTTGCGCCGAACTGATAATGAAAAACTGTTTTTT
TRBV4-2	.	TRBJ2-5	.	CASSQGWVQETQYF	TGTGCCAGCAGCCAAGGGTGGGTTCAAGAGACCCAGTACTTC
TRBV7-9	.	TRBJ1-2	few	CASSLGTGNGWRGYTF	TGTGCCAGCAGCTTAGGGACCGGGAATGGGTGGCGTGGCTACACCTTC
TRBV18	TRBD2	TRBJ2-2	few	CASSPSSLAGMNTGELFF	TGTGCCAGCTCACCAAGTTCCCTAGCGGGAATGAACACCGGGGAGCTGTTTTTT
TRBV27	TRBD1	TRBJ1-2	.	CASSWTGGSGYTF	TGTGCCAGCAGCTGGACAGGGGGCTCTGGCTACACCTTC
TRBV18	TRBD2	TRBJ2-1	.	CASSPPLAGGGVHEQFF	TGTGCCAGCTCACCACCACTAGCGGGAGGCGGAGTTCATGAGCAGTTCTTC
TRBV5-6	.	TRBJ2-1	.	CASSLGRTYEQFF	TGTGCCAGCAGCTTGGGCAGGACCTACGAGCAGTTCTTC
TRBV11-2	.	TRBJ1-1	.	CASSPPSRSYTEAFF	TGTGCCAGCAGCCCCCCGTCCCGGAGCTACACTGAAGCTTTCTTT
TRBV10-2	TRBD2	TRBJ2-7	.	CASSVTTPAGGPYEQYF	TGCGCCAGCAGCGTTACGACCCCAGCGGGAGGGCCCTACGAGCAGTACTTC
TRBV5-1	.	TRBJ2-1	.	CASSLAGISYNEQFF	TGCGCCAGCAGCTTGGCGGGGATCTCCTACAATGAGCAGTTCTTC
TRBV20-1	.	TRBJ2-7	.	CSASANEQYF	TGCAGTGCCTCCGCGAACGAGCAGTACTTC
TRBV7-6	.	TRBJ1-4	.	CASSAWDKMTGKLFF	TGTGCCAGCAGCGCCTGGGACAAGATGACGGGAAAACTGTTTTTT
TRBV7-2	.	TRBJ2-2	.	CASSARRVNTGELFF	TGTGCCAGCAGCGCCCGAAGGGTAAACACCGGGGAGCTGTTTTTT
TRBV27	.	TRBJ1-5	once	CASSSEPRGGSNQPQHF	TGTGCCAGCAGTTCCGAGCCTCGAGGGGGGAGCAATCAGCCCCAGCATTTT
TRBV2	.	TRBJ1-1	.	CASYHRDTEAFF	TGTGCCAGCTATCACCGGGACACTGAAGCTTTCTTT
TRBV5-4	TRBD1	TRBJ1-2	.	CASSLVSGQGYGYTF	TGTGCCAGCAGCTTGGTATCGGGACAGGGCTATGGCTACACCTTC
TRBV5-1	.	TRBJ1-3	few	CASSPGGLVSSGNTIYF	TGCGCCAGCAGCCCCGGAGGGTTGGTGAGCTCTGGAAACACCATATATTTT
TRBV7-9	.	TRBJ2-5	.	CASSLGLPGEETQYF	TGTGCCAGCAGCTTAGGCCTCCCTGGTGAAGAGACCCAGTACTTC
TRBV5-1	.	TRBJ1-1	few	CASSYRANTEAFF	TGCGCCAGCAGCTACAGGGCTAACACTGAAGCTTTCTTT
TRBV28	.	TRBJ1-1	few	CASRLSGEAFF	TGTGCCAGCAGACTCTCGGGTGAAGCTTTCTTT
TRBV7-8	.	TRBJ1-5	once	CASSETHPWPQHF	TGTGCCAGCAGCGAAACACACCCGTGGCCCCAGCATTTT
TRBV5-1	.	TRBJ2-7	few	CASSPGTGTYEQYF	TGCGCCAGCAGCCCCGGGACTGGAACCTACGAGCAGTACTTC
TRBV5-1	.	TRBJ2-5	many	CASSLPGEETQYF	TGCGCCAGCAGCTTGCCTGGAGAAGAGACCCAGTACTTC
TRBV28	.	TRBJ1-1	once	CASSPPSLTEAFF	TGTGCCAGCAGTCCTCCCAGTCTGACTGAAGCTTTCTTT
TRBV5-6	.	TRBJ2-6	.	CASSLMRSGANVLTF	TGTGCCAGCAGCTTGATGCGGTCTGGGGCCAACGTCCTGACTTTC
TRBV7-9	TRBD2	TRBJ2-1	.	CASSLSSTSGSNEQFF	TGTGCCAGCAGCTTAAGTTCGACTAGCGGGAGCAATGAGCAGTTCTTC
TRBV4-2	TRBD1	TRBJ2-7	.	CASSQDRGRDEQYF	TGTGCCAGCAGCCAGGACAGGGGGCGGGACGAGCAGTACTTC
TRBV9	.	TRBJ2-7	.	CASSVRGRTARDEQYF	TGTGCCAGCAGCGTCAGAGGCCGGACAGCCCGAGACGAGCAGTACTTC
TRBV2	TRBD1	TRBJ1-5	few	CASVKGTGGWSNNQPQHF	TGTGCCAGCGTAAAGGGGACAGGGGGATGGTCGAACAATCAGCCCCAGCATTTT
TRBV7-2	TRBD2	TRBJ2-7	.	CASSQTPGLAGGGEQYF	TGTGCCAGCAGTCAAACACCGGGACTAGCGGGAGGGGGAGAGCAGTACTTC
TRBV29-1	.	TRBJ2-1	.	CSVEAPRTPDNEQFF	TGCAGCGTTGAAGCCCCGCGCACCCCCGACAATGAGCAGTTCTTC
TRBV7-2	.	TRBJ2-7	.	CASSQQGAAYEQYF	TGTGCCAGCAGCCAACAGGGTGCAGCCTACGAGCAGTACTTC
TRBV19	TRBD1	TRBJ1-2	.	CASSIQGTGGYGYTF	TGTGCCAGTAGTATTCAGGGGACAGGGGGCTATGGCTACACCTTC
TRBV4-3	.	TRBJ2-1	.	CASSQDPRTTVDEQFF	TGCGCCAGCAGCCAAGACCCAAGGACGACGGTCGATGAGCAGTTCTTC
TRBV5-1	.	TRBJ1-1	few	CASSQMRTAEAFF	TGCGCCAGCAGCCAAATGAGGACAGCTGAAGCTTTCTTT
TRBV7-2	TRBD1	TRBJ1-5	.	CASSVTGGDQPQHF	TGTGCCAGCAGCGTTACAGGGGGGGATCAGCCCCAGCATTTT
TRBV2	.	TRBJ1-3	.	CAVGGNSGNTIYF	TGTGCCGTCGGAGGTAACTCTGGAAACACCATATATTTT
TRBV19	.	TRBJ2-1	.	CASSISAGTTVEQFF	TGTGCCAGTAGTATATCGGCCGGGACCACGGTTGAGCAGTTCTTC
TRBV7-3	TRBD2	TRBJ2-1	.	CASSPTADSSGANLNEQFF	TGTGCCAGCAGCCCAACAGCGGATAGTAGCGGGGCGAATTTAAATGAGCAGTTCTTC
TRBV28	.	TRBJ2-7	.	CASSLVTLGESEQYF	TGTGCCAGCAGTCTCGTGACCTTGGGGGAGTCCGAGCAGTACTTC
TRBV4-3	TRBD2	TRBJ2-3	.	CASSQAVAGGQGDTQYF	TGCGCCAGCAGCCAGGCTGTAGCGGGAGGACAGGGAGATACGCAGTATTTT
TRBV20-1	.	TRBJ1-2	.	CSAGDRYGYTF	TGCAGTGCTGGAGACAGATATGGCTACACCTTC